A selection of T cell receptor beta chains follows, all from one sample in a study of post-analysis software for immune sequencing data. One entry per CDR3 protein, called by TCRdb with MiXCR from the PCR reads. The table includes about 460,000 distinct CDR3 sequences, nearly 45% detected once. Material for sequencing was blood. The receptors come from a girl aged 5-17 years with multiple sclerosis. The CDR3 runs from the conserved cysteine through the conserved F or W. The order of the fields is V gene, clone size, CDR3 length, D gene, J gene, CDR3 DNA, CDR3 protein. D genes are given only for firm matches. Size is stated for part of the rows, as once, few or many counts, or as a class when the clone is expanded.

v_gene: TRBV15; abundance: NA; len: 14; d_gene: TRBD1; j_gene: TRBJ2-1; CDR3nt: TGTGCCACCAGCCGGACAGGGTGGGTAAATGAGCAGTTCTTC; CDR3aa: CATSRTGWVNEQFF
v_gene: TRBV7-2; abundance: NA; len: 14; d_gene: NA; j_gene: TRBJ2-5; CDR3nt: TGTGCCAGCAGCTTAGATGAGGGTAGAGAGACCCAGTACTTC; CDR3aa: CASSLDEGRETQYF
v_gene: TRBV29-1; abundance: few; len: 13; d_gene: NA; j_gene: TRBJ2-1; CDR3nt: TGCAGCGGGGAGCAGGGGCGTTGGAATGAGCAGTTCTTC; CDR3aa: CSGEQGRWNEQFF
v_gene: TRBV5-1; abundance: NA; len: 16; d_gene: TRBD2; j_gene: TRBJ2-7; CDR3nt: TGCGCCAGCAGATCCTCGCAGTCTAGCGGGGTCTACGAGCAGTACTTC; CDR3aa: CASRSSQSSGVYEQYF
v_gene: TRBV4-1; abundance: few; len: 15; d_gene: NA; j_gene: TRBJ2-6; CDR3nt: TGCGCCAGCAGCCAAATCGCCACGGGGGCCAACGTCCTGACTTTC; CDR3aa: CASSQIATGANVLTF
v_gene: TRBV24-1; abundance: NA; len: 17; d_gene: NA; j_gene: TRBJ2-1; CDR3nt: TGTGCCACCAGTGACCCGGTGGCCCCTGGTGTCGATGGGGAGCAGTTCTTC; CDR3aa: CATSDPVAPGVDGEQFF
v_gene: TRBV20-1; abundance: NA; len: 11; d_gene: NA; j_gene: TRBJ2-3; CDR3nt: TGCAGTGCTTTCAACACAGATACGCAGTATTTT; CDR3aa: CSAFNTDTQYF
v_gene: TRBV20-1; abundance: NA; len: 13; d_gene: NA; j_gene: TRBJ2-1; CDR3nt: TGCAGTGCTAGTATACTACTCTACAATGAGCAGTTCTTC; CDR3aa: CSASILLYNEQFF
v_gene: TRBV20-1; abundance: NA; len: 18; d_gene: NA; j_gene: TRBJ1-5; CDR3nt: TGCAGTGCTAAGGAGGCCAGGGGCAGTTTATATAGCAATCAGCCCCAGCATTTT; CDR3aa: CSAKEARGSLYSNQPQHF
v_gene: TRBV6-1; abundance: NA; len: 13; d_gene: NA; j_gene: TRBJ2-1; CDR3nt: TGTGCCAGCAGGGCACAGGGCGCGGCTGAGCAGTTCTTC; CDR3aa: CASRAQGAAEQFF
v_gene: TRBV20-1; abundance: few; len: 15; d_gene: TRBD2; j_gene: TRBJ2-7; CDR3nt: TGCAGTGCCATACTAGCGGGAGGCCTTCCCTACGAGCAGTACTTC; CDR3aa: CSAILAGGLPYEQYF
v_gene: TRBV12-3/TRBV12-4; abundance: NA; len: 13; d_gene: NA; j_gene: TRBJ2-7; CDR3nt: TGTGCCAGCAGTTTTAACCGTCACTACGAGCAGTACTTC; CDR3aa: CASSFNRHYEQYF
v_gene: TRBV14; abundance: NA; len: 17; d_gene: TRBD2; j_gene: TRBJ2-1; CDR3nt: TGTGCCAGCAGCCTCCTGAGGACTAGCGGGAAGAGCAATGAGCAGTTCTTC; CDR3aa: CASSLLRTSGKSNEQFF
v_gene: TRBV16; abundance: NA; len: 15; d_gene: TRBD1; j_gene: TRBJ1-6; CDR3nt: TGTGCCAGCAGCCAATGGGGGACAGAAAATTCACCCCTCCACTTT; CDR3aa: CASSQWGTENSPLHF
v_gene: TRBV7-9; abundance: NA; len: 13; d_gene: NA; j_gene: TRBJ2-7; CDR3nt: TGTGCCAGCAGCCGTGGGGTGGAGTACGAGCAGTACTTC; CDR3aa: CASSRGVEYEQYF
v_gene: TRBV19; abundance: NA; len: 15; d_gene: NA; j_gene: TRBJ2-1; CDR3nt: TGTGCCAGTAGTATAGGGGCCGGTGGTTACAATGAGCAGTTCTTC; CDR3aa: CASSIGAGGYNEQFF